This TCR beta chain was recorded in a study of molecular identifiers for immune sequencing clone quantification. Study-level results: Spiked Jurkat TCR RNA from one cell was reportedly detectable among 950,000 to 1,000,000 naive cells.

The table lists this clonotype with a few counts. Antigen unknown. The germline V gene has CDR1 DFQATT and CDR2 SNEGSKA (reference sequence). The CDR3 covers 17 residues. After removal of 4 bases from V and 3 bases from J, the junction contained 11 bases not matched to a gene. Naive CD8 sequencing libraries were generated from around 20,000 to 990,000 sorted cells, with 10%, 30% or 50% RNA as input. From the PCR reads, TCRdb called clonotypes with MiXCR, one entry per CDR3 protein. The table records 300,000 to 350,000 distinct CDR3 sequences, around 21% of them present only once. The TCR comes from a human donor in good health. Some libraries in this study had Jurkat cell RNA spiked in. The sequenced sample consisted of naive CD8+ T cells from blood, with Jurkat cell RNA spiked in. Indicated subset: FACS-sorted CD8+CD4-CCR7+CD45RA+ naive T cells. The V call is TRBV20-1, the J call TRBJ1-4; 10 bases agree with TRBD1. CDR3 sequence: CSAIGTGAIRANEKLFF. The CDR3 DNA reads as TGCAGTGCTATTGGGACAGGGGCCATTAGGGCTAATGAAAAACTGTTTTTT.